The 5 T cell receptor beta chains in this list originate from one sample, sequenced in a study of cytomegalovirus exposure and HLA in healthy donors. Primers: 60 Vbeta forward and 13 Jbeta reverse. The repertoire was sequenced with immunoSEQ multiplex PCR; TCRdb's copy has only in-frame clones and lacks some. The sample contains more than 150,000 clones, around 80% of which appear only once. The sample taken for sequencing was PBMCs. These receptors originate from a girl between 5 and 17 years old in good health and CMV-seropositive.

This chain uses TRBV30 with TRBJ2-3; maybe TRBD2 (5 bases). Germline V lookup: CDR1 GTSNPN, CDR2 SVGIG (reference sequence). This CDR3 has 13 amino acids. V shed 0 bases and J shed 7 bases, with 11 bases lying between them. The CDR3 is CAWSVAGVNTQYF. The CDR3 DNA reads TGTGCCTGGAGTGTCGCCGGGGTAAATACGCAGTATTTT.

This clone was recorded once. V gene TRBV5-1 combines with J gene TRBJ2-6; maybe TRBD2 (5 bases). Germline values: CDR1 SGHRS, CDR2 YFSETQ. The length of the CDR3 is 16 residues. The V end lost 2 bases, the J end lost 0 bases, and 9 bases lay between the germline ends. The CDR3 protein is CASSFGGVSGANVLTF. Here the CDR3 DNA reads TGCGCCAGCAGCTTCGGAGGTGTCTCTGGGGCCAACGTCCTGACTTTC.

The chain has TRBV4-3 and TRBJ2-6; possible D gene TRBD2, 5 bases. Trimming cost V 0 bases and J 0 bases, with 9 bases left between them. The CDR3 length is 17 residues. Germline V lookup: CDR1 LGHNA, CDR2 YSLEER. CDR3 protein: CASSQDGGFSGANVLTF. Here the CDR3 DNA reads TGCGCCAGCAGCCAAGATGGAGGTTTCTCTGGGGCCAACGTCCTGACTTTC.

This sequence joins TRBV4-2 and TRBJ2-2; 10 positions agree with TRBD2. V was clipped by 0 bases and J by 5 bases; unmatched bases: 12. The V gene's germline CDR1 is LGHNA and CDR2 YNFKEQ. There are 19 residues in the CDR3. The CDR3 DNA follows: TGTGCCAGCAGCCAAGATCAATCCAGCGGGAGGGCCTTTACCGGGGAGCTGTTTTTT. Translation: CASSQDQSSGRAFTGELFF.

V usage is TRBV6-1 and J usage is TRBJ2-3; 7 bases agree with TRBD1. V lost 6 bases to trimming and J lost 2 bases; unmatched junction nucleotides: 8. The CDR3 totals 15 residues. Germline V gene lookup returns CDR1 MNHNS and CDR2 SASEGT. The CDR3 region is CASSLRGSDTDTQYF. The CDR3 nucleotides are TGTGCCAGCAGCCTCAGGGGGTCGGACACAGATACGCAGTATTTT.